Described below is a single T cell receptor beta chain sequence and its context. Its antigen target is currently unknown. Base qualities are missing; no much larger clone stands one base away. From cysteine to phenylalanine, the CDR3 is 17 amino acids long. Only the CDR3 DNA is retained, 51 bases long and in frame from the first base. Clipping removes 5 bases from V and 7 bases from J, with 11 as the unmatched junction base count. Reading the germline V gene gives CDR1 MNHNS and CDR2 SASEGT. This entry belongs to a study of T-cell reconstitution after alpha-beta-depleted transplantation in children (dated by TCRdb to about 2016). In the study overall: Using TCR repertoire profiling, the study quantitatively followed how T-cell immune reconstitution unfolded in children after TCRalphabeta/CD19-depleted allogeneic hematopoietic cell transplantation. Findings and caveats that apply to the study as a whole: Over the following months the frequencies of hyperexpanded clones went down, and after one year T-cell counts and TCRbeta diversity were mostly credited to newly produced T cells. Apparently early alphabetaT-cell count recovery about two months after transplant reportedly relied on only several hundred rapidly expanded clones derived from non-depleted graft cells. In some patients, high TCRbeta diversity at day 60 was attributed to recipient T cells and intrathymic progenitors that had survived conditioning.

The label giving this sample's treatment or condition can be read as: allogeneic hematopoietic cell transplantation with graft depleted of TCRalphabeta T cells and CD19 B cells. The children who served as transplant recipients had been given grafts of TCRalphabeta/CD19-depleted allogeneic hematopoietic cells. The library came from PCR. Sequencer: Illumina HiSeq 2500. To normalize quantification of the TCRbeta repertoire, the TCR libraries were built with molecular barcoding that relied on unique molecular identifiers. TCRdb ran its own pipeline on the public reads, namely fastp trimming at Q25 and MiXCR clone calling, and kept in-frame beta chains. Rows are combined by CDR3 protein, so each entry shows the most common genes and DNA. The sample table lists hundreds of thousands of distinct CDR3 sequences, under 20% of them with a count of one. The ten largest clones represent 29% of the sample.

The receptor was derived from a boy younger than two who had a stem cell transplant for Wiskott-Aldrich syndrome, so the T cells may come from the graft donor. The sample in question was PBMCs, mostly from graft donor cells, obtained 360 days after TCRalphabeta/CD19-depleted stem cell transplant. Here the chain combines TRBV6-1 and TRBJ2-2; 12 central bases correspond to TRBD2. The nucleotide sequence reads TGTGCCAGCAGTCGAATTCTAGCGGGAGGGCCCGGCGGGGAGCTGTTTTTT. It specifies CASSRILAGGPGGELFF.